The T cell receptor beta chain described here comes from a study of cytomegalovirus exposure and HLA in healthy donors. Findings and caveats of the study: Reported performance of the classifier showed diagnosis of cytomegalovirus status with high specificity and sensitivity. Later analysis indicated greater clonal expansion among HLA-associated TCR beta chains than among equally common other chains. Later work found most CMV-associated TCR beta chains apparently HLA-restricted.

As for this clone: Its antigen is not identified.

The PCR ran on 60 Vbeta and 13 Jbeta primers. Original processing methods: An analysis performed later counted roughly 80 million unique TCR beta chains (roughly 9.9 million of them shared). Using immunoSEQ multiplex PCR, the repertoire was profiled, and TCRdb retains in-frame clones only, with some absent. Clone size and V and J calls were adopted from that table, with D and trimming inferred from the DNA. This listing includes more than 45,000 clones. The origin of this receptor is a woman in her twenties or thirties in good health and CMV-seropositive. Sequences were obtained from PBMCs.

Here the CDR3 DNA reads TGCGCCAGCAGCCCGGGACAGGGGCAGAGCTACACCTTC. The encoded protein is CASSPGQGQSYTF. This chain uses TRBV5-1 with TRBJ1-2; the match to TRBD1 covers 10 bases. Germline loops: CDR1 SGHRS, CDR2 YFSETQ. V lost 4 bases and J lost 9; bases outside the gene matches: 6. The CDR3 is made up of 13 amino acids.